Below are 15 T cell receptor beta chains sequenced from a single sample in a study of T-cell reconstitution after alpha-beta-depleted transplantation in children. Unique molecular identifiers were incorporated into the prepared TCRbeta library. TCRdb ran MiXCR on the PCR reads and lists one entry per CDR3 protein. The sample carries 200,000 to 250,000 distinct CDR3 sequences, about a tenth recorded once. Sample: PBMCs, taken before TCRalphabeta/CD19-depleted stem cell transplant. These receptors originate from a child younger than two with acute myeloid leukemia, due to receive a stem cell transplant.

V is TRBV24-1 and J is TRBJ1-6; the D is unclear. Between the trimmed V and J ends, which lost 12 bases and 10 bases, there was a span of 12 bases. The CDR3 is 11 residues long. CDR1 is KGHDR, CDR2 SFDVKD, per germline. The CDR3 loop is CARAEGSPLHF. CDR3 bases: TGTGCCCGAGCGGAGGGATCACCCCTCCACTTT.

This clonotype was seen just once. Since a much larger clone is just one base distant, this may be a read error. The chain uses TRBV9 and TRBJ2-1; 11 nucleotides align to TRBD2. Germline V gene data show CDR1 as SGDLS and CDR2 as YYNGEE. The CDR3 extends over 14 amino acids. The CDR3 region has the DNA TGTGCCAGCAGCCCTAGCGGGGGGCTAAATGAGCGGTTCTTC. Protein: CASSPSGGLNERFF. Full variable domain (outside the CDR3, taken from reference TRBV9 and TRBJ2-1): DSGVTQTPKHLITATGQRVTLRCSPRSGDLSVYWYQQSLDQGLQFLIQYYNGEERAKGNILERFSAQQFPDLHSELNLSSLELGDSALYFCASSPSGGLNERFFGPGTRLTVL.

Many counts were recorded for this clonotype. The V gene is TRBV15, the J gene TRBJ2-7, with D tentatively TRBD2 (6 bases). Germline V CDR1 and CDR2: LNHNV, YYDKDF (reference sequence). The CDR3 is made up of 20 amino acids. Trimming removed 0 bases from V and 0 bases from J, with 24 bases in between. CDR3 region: CATSRDLQGGSGQSSYEQYF. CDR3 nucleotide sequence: TGTGCCACCAGCAGAGATCTTCAGGGAGGTAGCGGTCAGAGCTCCTACGAGCAGTACTTC. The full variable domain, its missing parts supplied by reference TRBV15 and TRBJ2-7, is DAMVIQNPRYQVTQFGKPVTLSCSQTLNHNVMYWYQQKSSQAPKLLFHYYDKDFNNEADTPDNFQSRRPNTSFCFLDIRSPGLGDTAMYLCATSRDLQGGSGQSSYEQYFGPGTRLTVT.

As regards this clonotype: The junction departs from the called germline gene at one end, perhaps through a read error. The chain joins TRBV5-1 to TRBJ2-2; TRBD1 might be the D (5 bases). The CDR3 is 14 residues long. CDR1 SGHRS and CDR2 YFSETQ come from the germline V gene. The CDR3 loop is CASSLDRNTRELFF. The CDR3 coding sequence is TGCGCCAGCAGCTTGGACAGGAACACCAGGGAGCTGTTTTTT. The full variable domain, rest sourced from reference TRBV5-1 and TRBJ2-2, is KAGVTQTPRYLIKTRGQQVTLSCSPISGHRSVSWYQQTPGQGLQFLFEYFSETQRNKGNFPGRFSGRQFSNSRSEMNVSTLELGDSALYLCASSLDRNTRELFFGEGSRLTVL.

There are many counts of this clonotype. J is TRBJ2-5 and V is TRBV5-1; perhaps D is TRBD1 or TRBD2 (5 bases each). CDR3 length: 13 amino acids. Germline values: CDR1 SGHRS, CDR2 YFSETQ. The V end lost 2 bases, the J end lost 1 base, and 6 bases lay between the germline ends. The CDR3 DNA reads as TGCGCCAGCAGCTTCGGGGCCCAAGAGACCCAGTACTTC. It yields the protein CASSFGAQETQYF. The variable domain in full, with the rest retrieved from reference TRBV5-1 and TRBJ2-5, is KAGVTQTPRYLIKTRGQQVTLSCSPISGHRSVSWYQQTPGQGLQFLFEYFSETQRNKGNFPGRFSGRQFSNSRSEMNVSTLELGDSALYLCASSFGAQETQYFGPGTRLLVL.

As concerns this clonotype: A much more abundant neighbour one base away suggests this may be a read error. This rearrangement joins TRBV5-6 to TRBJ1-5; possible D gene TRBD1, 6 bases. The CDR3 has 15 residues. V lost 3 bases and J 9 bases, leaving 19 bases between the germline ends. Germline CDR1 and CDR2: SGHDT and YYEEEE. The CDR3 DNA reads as TGTGCCAGCAGCTCGTCACGACAGGCCATGGGGCCCCAGCATTTT. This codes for CASSSSRQAMGPQHF.

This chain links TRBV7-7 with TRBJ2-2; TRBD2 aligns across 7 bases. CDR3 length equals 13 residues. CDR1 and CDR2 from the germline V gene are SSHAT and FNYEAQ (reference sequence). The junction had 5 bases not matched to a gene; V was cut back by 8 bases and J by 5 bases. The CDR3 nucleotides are TGTGCCAGCGTGGCGGGGGAAACCGGGGAGCTGTTTTTT. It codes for CASVAGETGELFF.

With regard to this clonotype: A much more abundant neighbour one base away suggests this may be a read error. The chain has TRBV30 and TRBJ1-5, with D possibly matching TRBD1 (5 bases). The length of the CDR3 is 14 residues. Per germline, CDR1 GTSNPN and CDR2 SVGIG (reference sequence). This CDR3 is CVWSVWGGSQPQHF. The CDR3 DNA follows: TGTGTCTGGAGTGTCTGGGGGGGATCTCAGCCCCAGCATTTT.

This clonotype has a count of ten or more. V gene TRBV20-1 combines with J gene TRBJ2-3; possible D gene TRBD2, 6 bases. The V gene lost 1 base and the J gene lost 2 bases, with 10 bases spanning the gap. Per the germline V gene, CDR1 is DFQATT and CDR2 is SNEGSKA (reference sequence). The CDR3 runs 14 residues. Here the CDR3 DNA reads TGCAGTGCTAGAGGGACTAAAAACACAGATACGCAGTATTTT. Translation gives CSARGTKNTDTQYF.

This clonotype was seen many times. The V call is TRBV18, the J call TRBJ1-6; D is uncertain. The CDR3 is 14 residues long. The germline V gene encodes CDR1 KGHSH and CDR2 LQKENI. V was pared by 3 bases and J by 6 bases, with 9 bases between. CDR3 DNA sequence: TGTGCCAGCTCACCGATGGATCTTAATTCACCCCTCCACTTT. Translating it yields CASSPMDLNSPLHF.

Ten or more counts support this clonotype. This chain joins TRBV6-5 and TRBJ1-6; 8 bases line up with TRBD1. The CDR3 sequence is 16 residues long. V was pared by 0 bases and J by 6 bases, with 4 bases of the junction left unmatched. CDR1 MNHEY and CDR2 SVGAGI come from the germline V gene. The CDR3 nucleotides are TGTGCCAGCAGTTACTCGTCAGGGGGCAGTAATTCACCCCTCCACTTT. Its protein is CASSYSSGGSNSPLHF.

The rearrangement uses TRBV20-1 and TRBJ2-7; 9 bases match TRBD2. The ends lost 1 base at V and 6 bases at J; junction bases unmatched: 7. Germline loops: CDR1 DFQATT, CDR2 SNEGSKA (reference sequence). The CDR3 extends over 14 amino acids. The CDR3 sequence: CSARGALAGSEQYF. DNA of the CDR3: TGCAGTGCTAGAGGGGCACTAGCGGGCTCCGAGCAGTACTTC.

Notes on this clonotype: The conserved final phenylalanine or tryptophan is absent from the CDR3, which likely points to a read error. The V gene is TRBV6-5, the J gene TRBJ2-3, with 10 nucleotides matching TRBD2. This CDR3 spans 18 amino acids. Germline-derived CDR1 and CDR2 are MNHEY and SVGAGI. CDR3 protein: CASSYSMSKREGSDTQYL. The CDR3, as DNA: TGTGCCAGCAGTTACTCGATGTCTAAGCGGGAGGGCTCAGATACTCAGTATTTA.

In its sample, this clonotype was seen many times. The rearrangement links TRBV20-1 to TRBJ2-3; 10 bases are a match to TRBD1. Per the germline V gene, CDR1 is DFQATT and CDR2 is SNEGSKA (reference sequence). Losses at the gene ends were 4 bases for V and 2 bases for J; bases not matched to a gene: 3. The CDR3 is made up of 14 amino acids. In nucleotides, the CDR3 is TGCAGTGCTACGACAGGGGGCACCACAGATACGCAGTATTTT. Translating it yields CSATTGGTTDTQYF.

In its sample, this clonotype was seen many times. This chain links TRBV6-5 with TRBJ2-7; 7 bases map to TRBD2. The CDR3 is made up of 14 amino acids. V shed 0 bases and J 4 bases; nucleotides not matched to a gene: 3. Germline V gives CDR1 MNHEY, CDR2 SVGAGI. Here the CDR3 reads CASSYSRERYEQYF. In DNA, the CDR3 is TGTGCCAGCAGTTACTCGCGGGAGCGTTACGAGCAGTACTTC.